The sample holds one count of the clone carrying this T cell receptor beta chain. Its antigen is unknown. Looked up from germline, CDR1 is SGHTA and CDR2 is FQGNSA. V was clipped by 3 bases and J by 9 bases; unmatched bases: 16. The CDR3 loop spans 17 amino acids. Measured with immunoSEQ multiplex PCR; TCRdb has only the in-frame clones, and not every one. Among under 35,000 clones, about 88% were seen once, and the ten largest hold approximately 4.4%. This sample is part of a study of a mutant IDH1 vaccine in newly diagnosed glioma. Overall study findings and caveats: Pseudoprogression looked unconnected to shifts in top peripheral T cell clonotypes.

Indicated time point: baseline, week 1 (first vaccination visit). Treatment given: pre-vaccination baseline after standard-of-care therapy. The TCR sequence derives from a middle-aged woman with glioma. The material sequenced was PBMCs, taken from a glioma patient treated with radiotherapy, temozolomide or both. The chain is built from TRBV7-2 and TRBJ2-1; TRBD2 aligns across 8 bases. Written as DNA, the CDR3 is TGTGCCAGCAGCTTGGCAGGGACGGGACTAGGTTATGGTGAGCAGTTCTTC. This gives the protein CASSLAGTGLGYGEQFF.